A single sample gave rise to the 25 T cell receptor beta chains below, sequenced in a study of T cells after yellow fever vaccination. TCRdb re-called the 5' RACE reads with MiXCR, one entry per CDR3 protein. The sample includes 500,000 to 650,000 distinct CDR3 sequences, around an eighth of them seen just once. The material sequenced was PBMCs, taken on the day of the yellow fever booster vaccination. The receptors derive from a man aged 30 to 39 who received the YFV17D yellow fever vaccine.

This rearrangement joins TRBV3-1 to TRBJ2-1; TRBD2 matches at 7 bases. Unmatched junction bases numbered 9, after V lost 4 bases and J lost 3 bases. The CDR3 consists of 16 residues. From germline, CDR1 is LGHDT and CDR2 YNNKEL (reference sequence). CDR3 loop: CASSRTAGTNYNEQFF. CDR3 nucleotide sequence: TGTGCCAGCAGCCGCACTGCCGGGACTAACTACAATGAGCAGTTCTTC.

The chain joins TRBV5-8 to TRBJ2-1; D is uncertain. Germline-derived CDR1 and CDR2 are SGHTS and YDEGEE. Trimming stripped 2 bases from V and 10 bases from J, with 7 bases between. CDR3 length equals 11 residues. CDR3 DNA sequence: TGTGCCAGCAGCTTTCGGGTAGAGCAGTTCTTC. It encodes CASSFRVEQFF.

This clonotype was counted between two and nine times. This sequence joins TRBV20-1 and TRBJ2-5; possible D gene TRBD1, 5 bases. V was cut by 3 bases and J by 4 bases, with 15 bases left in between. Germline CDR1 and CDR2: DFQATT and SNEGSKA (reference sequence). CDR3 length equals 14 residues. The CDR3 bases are TGCAGTGCTAGTGACCAGGGTGGAGCAGAGACCCAGTACTTC. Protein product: CSASDQGGAETQYF.

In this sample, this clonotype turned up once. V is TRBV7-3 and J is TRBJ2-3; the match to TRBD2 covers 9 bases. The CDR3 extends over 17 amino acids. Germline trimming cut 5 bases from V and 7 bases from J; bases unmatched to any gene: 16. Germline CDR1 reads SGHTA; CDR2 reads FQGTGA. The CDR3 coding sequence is TGTGCCAGCAGCGAATCCCTTCTTGCGGGAGGGCCAAATACGCAGTATTTT. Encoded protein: CASSESLLAGGPNTQYF.

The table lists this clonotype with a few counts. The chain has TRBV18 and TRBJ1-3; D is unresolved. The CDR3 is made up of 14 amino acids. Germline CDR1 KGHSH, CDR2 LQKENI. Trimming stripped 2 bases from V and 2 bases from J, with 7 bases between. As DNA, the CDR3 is TGTGCCAGCTCACCAGAAAGACCTGGAAACACCATATATTTT. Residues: CASSPERPGNTIYF.

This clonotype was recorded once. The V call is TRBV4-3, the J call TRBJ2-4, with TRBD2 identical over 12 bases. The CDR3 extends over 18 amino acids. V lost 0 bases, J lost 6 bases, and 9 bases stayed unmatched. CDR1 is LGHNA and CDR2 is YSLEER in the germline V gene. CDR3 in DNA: TGCGCCAGCAGCCAAGAGTCGCTAGCGGGAGGGCCAAGAAACATTCAGTACTTC. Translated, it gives CASSQESLAGGPRNIQYF.

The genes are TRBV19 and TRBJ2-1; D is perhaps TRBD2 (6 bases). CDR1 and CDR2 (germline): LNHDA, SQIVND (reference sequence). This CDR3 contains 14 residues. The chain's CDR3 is CATSAGLQYNEQFF. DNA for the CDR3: TGTGCAACATCGGCGGGACTGCAATACAATGAGCAGTTCTTC.

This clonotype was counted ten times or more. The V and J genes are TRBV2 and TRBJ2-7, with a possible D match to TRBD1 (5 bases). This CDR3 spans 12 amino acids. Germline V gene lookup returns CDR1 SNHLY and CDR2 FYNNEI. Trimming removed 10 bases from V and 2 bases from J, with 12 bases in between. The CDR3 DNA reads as TGTGCCATTAGTGAAGGGGCCTACGAGCAGTACTTC. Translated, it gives CAISEGAYEQYF. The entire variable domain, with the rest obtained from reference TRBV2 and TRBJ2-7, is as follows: EPEVTQTPSHQVTQMGQEVILRCVPISNHLYFYWYRQILGQKVEFLVSFYNNEISEKSEIFDDQFSVERPDGSNFTLKIRSTKLEDSAMYFCAISEGAYEQYFGPGTRLTVT.

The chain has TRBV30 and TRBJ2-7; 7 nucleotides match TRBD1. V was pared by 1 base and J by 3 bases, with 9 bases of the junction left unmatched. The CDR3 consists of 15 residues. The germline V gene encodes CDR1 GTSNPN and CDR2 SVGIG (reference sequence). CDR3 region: CAWSDDPAGGYEQYF. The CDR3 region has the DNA TGTGCCTGGAGTGACGACCCCGCAGGGGGCTACGAGCAGTACTTC.

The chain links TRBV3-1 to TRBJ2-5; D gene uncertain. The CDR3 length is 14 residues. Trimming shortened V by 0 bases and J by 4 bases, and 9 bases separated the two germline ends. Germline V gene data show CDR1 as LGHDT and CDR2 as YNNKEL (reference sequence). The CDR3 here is CASSQEVGGETQYF. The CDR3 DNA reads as TGTGCCAGCAGCCAAGAAGTTGGCGGAGAGACCCAGTACTTC.

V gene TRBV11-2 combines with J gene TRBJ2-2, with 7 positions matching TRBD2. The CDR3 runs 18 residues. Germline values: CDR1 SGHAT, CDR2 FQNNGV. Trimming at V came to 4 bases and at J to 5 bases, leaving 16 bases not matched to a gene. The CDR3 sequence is CASSSSSPRTSGTGELFF. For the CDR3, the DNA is TGTGCCAGCAGCTCCTCTTCTCCCAGGACTAGTGGAACCGGGGAGCTGTTTTTT.

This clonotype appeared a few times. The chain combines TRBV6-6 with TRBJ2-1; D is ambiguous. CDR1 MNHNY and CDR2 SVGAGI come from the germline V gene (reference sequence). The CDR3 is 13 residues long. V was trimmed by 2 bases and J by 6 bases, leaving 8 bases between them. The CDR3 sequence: CASSYGTSNEQFF. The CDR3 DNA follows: TGTGCCAGCAGTTACGGTACCTCCAATGAGCAGTTCTTC.

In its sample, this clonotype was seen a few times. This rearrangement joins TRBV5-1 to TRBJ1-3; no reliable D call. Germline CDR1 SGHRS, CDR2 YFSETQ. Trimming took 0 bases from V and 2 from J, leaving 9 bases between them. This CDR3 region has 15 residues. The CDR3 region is CASSLDSVPGNTIYF. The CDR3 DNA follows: TGCGCCAGCAGCTTGGACTCCGTCCCTGGAAACACCATATATTTT. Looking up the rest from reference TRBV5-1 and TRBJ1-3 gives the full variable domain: KAGVTQTPRYLIKTRGQQVTLSCSPISGHRSVSWYQQTPGQGLQFLFEYFSETQRNKGNFPGRFSGRQFSNSRSEMNVSTLELGDSALYLCASSLDSVPGNTIYFGEGSWLTVV.

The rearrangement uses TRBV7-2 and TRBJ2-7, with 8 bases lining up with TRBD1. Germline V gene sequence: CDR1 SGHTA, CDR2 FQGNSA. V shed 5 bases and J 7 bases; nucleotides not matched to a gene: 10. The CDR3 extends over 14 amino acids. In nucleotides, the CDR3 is TGTGCCAGCAGCCTATGGGCAGGGGGCGGAGAGCAGTACTTC. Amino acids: CASSLWAGGGEQYF.

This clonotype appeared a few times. The CDR3 region is CASGPAPELFF. The DNA of the CDR3 is TGTGCCAGCGGCCCAGCGCCGGAGCTGTTTTTT. The genes are TRBV7-6 and TRBJ2-2; D call uncertain. Deletions cut 8 bases from V and 10 bases from J, with 11 bases between. CDR3 length equals 11 residues. Germline CDR1 reads SGHVS; CDR2 reads FNYEAQ.

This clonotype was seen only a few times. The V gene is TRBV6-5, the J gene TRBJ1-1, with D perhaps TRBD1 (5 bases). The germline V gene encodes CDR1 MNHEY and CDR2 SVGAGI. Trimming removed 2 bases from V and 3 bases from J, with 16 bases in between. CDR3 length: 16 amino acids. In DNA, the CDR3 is TGTGCCAGCAGTTACCTAAGCCAGGGACTAGACACTGAAGCTTTCTTT. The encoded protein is CASSYLSQGLDTEAFF.

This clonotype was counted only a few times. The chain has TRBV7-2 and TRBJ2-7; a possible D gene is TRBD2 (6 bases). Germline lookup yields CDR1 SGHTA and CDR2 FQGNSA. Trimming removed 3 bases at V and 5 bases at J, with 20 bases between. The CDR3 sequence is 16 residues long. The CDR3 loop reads CASSLVGGGKSNEQYF. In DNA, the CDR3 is TGTGCCAGCAGCTTGGTGGGCGGCGGGAAGAGCAACGAGCAGTACTTC.

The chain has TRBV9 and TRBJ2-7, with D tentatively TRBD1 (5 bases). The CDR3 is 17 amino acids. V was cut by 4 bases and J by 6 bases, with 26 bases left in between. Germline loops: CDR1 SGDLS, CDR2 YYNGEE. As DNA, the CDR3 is TGTGCCAGCAGCTCAGGCCTCATACAGGCTTCTAGGTCCGAGCAGTACTTC. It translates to CASSSGLIQASRSEQYF.

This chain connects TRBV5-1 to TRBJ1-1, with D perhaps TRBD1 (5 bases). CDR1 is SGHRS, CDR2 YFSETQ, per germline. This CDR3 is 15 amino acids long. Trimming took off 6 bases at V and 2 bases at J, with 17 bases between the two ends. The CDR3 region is CASTHPAGRNTEAFF. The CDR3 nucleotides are TGCGCCAGCACCCATCCAGCAGGGCGAAACACTGAAGCTTTCTTT.

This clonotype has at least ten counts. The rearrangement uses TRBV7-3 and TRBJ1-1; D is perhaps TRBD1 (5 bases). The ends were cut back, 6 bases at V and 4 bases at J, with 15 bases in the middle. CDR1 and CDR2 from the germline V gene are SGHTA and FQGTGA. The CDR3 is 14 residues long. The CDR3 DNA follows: TGTGCCAGCAGTAAAACTAGCGGGGGCACTGAAGCTTTCTTT. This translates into CASSKTSGGTEAFF.

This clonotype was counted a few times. The CDR3, as DNA: TGTGCCAGCAGTTCCGGTTCGGGATGGGGCTACGAGCAGTACTTC. Its translation is CASSSGSGWGYEQYF. The rearrangement links TRBV27 to TRBJ2-7; D may be TRBD2 (5 bases). The CDR3 extends over 15 amino acids. Trimming pared 4 bases from V and 3 bases from J, leaving 16 bases between. Germline CDR1 MNHEY, CDR2 SMNVEV (reference sequence).

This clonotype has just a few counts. CDR3 sequence reads: CSAKVQGADTQYF. In DNA, the CDR3 is TGCAGTGCAAAGGTCCAGGGGGCAGATACGCAGTATTTT. The genes are TRBV20-1 and TRBJ2-3; 7 bases fit TRBD1. Germline CDR1 reads DFQATT; CDR2 reads SNEGSKA (reference sequence). The CDR3 is 13 amino acids. Losses at the gene ends were 6 bases for V and 4 bases for J; bases not matched to a gene: 7.

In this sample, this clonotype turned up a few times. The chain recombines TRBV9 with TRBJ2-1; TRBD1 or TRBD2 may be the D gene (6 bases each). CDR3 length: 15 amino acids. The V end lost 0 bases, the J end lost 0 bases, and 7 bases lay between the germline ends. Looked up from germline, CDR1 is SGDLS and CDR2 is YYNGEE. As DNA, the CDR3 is TGTGCCAGCAGCGTAGCGGGGGCCTCCTACAATGAGCAGTTCTTC. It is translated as CASSVAGASYNEQFF. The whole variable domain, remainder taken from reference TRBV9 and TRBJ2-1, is DSGVTQTPKHLITATGQRVTLRCSPRSGDLSVYWYQQSLDQGLQFLIQYYNGEERAKGNILERFSAQQFPDLHSELNLSSLELGDSALYFCASSVAGASYNEQFFGPGTRLTVL.

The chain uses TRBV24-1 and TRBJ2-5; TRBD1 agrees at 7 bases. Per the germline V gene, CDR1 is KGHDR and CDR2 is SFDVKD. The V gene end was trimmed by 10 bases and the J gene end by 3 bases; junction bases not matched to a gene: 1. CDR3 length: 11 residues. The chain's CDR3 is CATGQKETQYF. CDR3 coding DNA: TGTGCCACGGGACAGAAAGAGACCCAGTACTTC.

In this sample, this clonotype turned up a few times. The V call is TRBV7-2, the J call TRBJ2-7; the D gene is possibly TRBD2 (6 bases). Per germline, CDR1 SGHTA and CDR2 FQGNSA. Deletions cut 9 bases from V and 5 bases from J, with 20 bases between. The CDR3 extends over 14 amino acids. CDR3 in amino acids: CASYPPGGGNEQYF. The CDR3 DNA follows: TGTGCCAGTTACCCACCCGGGGGAGGAAACGAGCAGTACTTC.